This passage covers 23 T cell receptor beta chains from one sample sequenced in a study of graft-versus-host responses after intestinal transplantation (dated by TCRdb to 2020 to 2023). Receptors were amplified or captured by the immunoSEQ multiplex PCR assay. The immuneACCESS repertoire file appears here via TCRdb, limited to in-frame rearrangements. These files lack a portion of the clones; in checked studies, under half of the deficit traces to unresolved V genes, and the cause of the others is not known. In this sample the table shows nearly 45,000 clones, roughly nine tenths of which occur a single time. The top ten clones comprise nearly 4.5% of the sample. The sequencing used PBMCs, collected 524 days after transplant. Receptors originate from a human patient who received an intestinal transplant, so some T cells may come from the graft donor.

The rearrangement uses TRBV6-5 and TRBJ1-2; 9 bases map to TRBD1. V shed 5 bases, J shed 9 bases, and the junction held 4 bases outside the gene matches. The CDR3 spans 12 residues. Germline lookup yields CDR1 MNHEY and CDR2 SVGAGI. CDR3 amino acids: CASSLQGASYTF. The CDR3 DNA reads as TGTGCCAGCAGTCTACAGGGGGCGAGCTACACCTTC.

The chain employs TRBV27 and TRBJ2-3, with 9 bases matching TRBD1. CDR3 size: 15 residues. Losses at the gene ends were 5 bases for V and 7 bases for J; bases not matched to a gene: 10. Germline CDR1 MNHEY, CDR2 SMNVEV (reference sequence). This CDR3 reads CASSEWGQGGNTQYF. The CDR3 DNA sequence: TGTGCCAGCAGTGAGTGGGGACAGGGAGGTAATACGCAGTATTTT.

CDR3 region: CASSSLTSGRGGELFF. In DNA form, the CDR3 reads TGTGCCAGCAGCTCCCTAACTAGCGGGAGGGGCGGGGAGCTGTTTTTT. The rearrangement links TRBV7-3 to TRBJ2-2; 13 positions match TRBD2. Germline values: CDR1 SGHTA, CDR2 FQGTGA. V shed 4 bases and J 7 bases; nucleotides not matched to a gene: 6. The CDR3 has 16 amino acids.

This clone was observed once. The chain links TRBV5-4 to TRBJ2-7, with 7 bases fitting TRBD1. Trimming took 3 bases from V and 1 from J; bases not matched to a gene: 7. Germline V gene sequence: CDR1 SGHNT, CDR2 YYREEE (reference sequence). The CDR3 extends over 15 amino acids. The CDR3 coding sequence is TGTGCCAGCAGCTCACCGGGACAGATATCCTACGAGCAGTACTTC. Translation gives CASSSPGQISYEQYF.

Written as DNA, the CDR3 is TGTGCCAGCAGTTTTAGCGGGAGCTCCTACGAGCAGTACTTC. Protein product: CASSFSGSSYEQYF. This sequence joins TRBV28 and TRBJ2-7; 9 bases agree with TRBD2. V dropped 3 bases and J dropped 0; count of bases not matched to a gene: 0. Germline V lookup: CDR1 MDHEN, CDR2 SYDVKM. The CDR3 runs 14 residues. Filled out from reference TRBV28 and TRBJ2-7, the complete variable domain reads DVKVTQSSRYLVKRTGEKVFLECVQDMDHENMFWYRQDPGLGLRLIYFSYDVKMKEKGDIPEGYSVSREKKERFSLILESASTNQTSMYLCASSFSGSSYEQYFGPGTRLTVT.

The chain is built from TRBV4-3 and TRBJ1-5; maybe TRBD1 (5 bases). Trimming cost V 3 bases and J 3 bases, with 12 bases left between them. The CDR3 has 15 residues. Germline V gene data show CDR1 as LGHNA and CDR2 as YSLEER. The CDR3 DNA follows: TGCGCCAGCAGCCAGGGCTGGGGACTCAATCAGCCCCAGCATTTT. This codes for CASSQGWGLNQPQHF.

J is TRBJ1-2 and V is TRBV18, with 7 bases aligning to TRBD1. Trimming at V came to 3 bases and at J to 5 bases, leaving 9 bases not matched to a gene. The CDR3 loop spans 15 amino acids. Germline CDR1 and CDR2: KGHSH and LQKENI. The CDR3 DNA reads as TGTGCCAGCTCACCGACAGGGTCTCTACTATATGGCTACACCTTC. It encodes CASSPTGSLLYGYTF.

This chain connects TRBV6-5 to TRBJ2-1, with TRBD2 matching over 8 bases. CDR3 length: 15 amino acids. V shed 0 bases, J shed 3 bases, and the junction held 1 base outside the gene matches. The germline V gene encodes CDR1 MNHEY and CDR2 SVGAGI. This CDR3 reads CASSYSSGIYNEQFF. In nucleotides, the CDR3 is TGTGCCAGCAGTTACTCTAGCGGGATCTACAATGAGCAGTTCTTC.

About this clone: One end of the junction does not line up with germline, which may come from a read error. The rearrangement joins TRBV9 to TRBJ2-1; 9 positions agree with TRBD1. The germline gives CDR1 SGDLS, CDR2 YYNGEE. The CDR3 consists of 16 residues. Written as DNA, the CDR3 is TGTGCCAGCACCGTAGGACAGGGGACAAACTACAATGAGCAGTTCTTC. Translating it yields CASTVGQGTNYNEQFF.

The J gene is TRBJ2-1, the V gene TRBV6-4; 10 nucleotides align to TRBD2. V dropped 3 bases and J dropped 2; count of bases not matched to a gene: 4. The CDR3 is 16 residues long. CDR1 and CDR2 from the germline V gene are MRHNA and SNTAGT. DNA for the CDR3: TGTGCCAGCAGTGAGTGGGGACTAGCGACCTACAATGAGCAGTTCTTC. It translates to CASSEWGLATYNEQFF.

This sequence joins TRBV10-3 and TRBJ1-2; possible D gene TRBD1, 5 bases. Germline CDR1 reads ENHRY; CDR2 reads SYGVKD. With 0 bases removed from V and 7 bases from J, the gap between germline ends came to 15 bases. The CDR3 loop spans 15 amino acids. The chain's CDR3 is CAISESTGGGSGYTF. The CDR3, as DNA: TGTGCCATCAGTGAGTCGACGGGGGGAGGTTCTGGCTACACCTTC.

V gene TRBV11-2 combines with J gene TRBJ1-5; TRBD1 agrees at 8 bases. CDR1 is SGHAT, CDR2 FQNNGV, per germline. V shed 1 base and J 2 bases; nucleotides not matched to a gene: 1. CDR3 length: 15 residues. The CDR3 DNA reads as TGTGCCAGCAGCTTAGCAGGGGGCGGCAATCAGCCCCAGCATTTT. This encodes CASSLAGGGNQPQHF.

The rearrangement links TRBV19 to TRBJ1-1; no reliable D call. This CDR3 is built from 10 residues. Germline V gene sequence: CDR1 LNHDA, CDR2 SQIVND (reference sequence). Trimming left V 7 bases short and J 2 bases short, with 2 bases between. The CDR3, as DNA: TGTGCCAGTAAAAACACTGAAGCTTTCTTT. Translated: CASKNTEAFF.

The chain recombines TRBV29-1 with TRBJ1-3; possibly TRBD1 for D (5 bases). The CDR3 is 16 residues long. Deletions cut 0 bases from V and 4 bases from J, with 16 bases between. Germline CDR1 SQVTM, CDR2 ANQGSEA. Here the CDR3 DNA reads TGCAGCGTTGAAGATCGATGGCAGGGAGTAGGAAACACCATATATTTT. It encodes CSVEDRWQGVGNTIYF. Full variable domain (remainder filled in from reference TRBV29-1 and TRBJ1-3): SAVISQKPSRDICQRGTSLTIQCQVDSQVTMMFWYRQQPGQSLTLIATANQGSEATYESGFVIDKFPISRPNLTFSTLTVSNMSPEDSSIYLCSVEDRWQGVGNTIYFGEGSWLTVV.

The chain employs TRBV28 and TRBJ2-7; TRBD2 matches 9 bases. The CDR3 sequence is 15 residues long. The junction had 2 bases not matched to a gene; V was cut back by 1 base and J by 1 base. From germline, CDR1 is MDHEN and CDR2 SYDVKM. CDR3 nucleotides: TGTGCCAGCAGTTTATTAGCGGGAGCTTCCTACGAGCAGTACTTC. Protein sequence: CASSLLAGASYEQYF.

The gene calls are TRBV7-9 and TRBJ1-5, with D maybe TRBD1 (5 bases). The germline V and J ends were trimmed by 1 base and 5 bases, with 9 bases remaining between them. The CDR3 has 14 residues. In germline, CDR1 is SEHNR, CDR2 FQNEAQ (reference sequence). CDR3 DNA sequence: TGTGCCAGCAGCTTAGGCGGGGGGTATCAGCCCCAGCATTTT. It codes for CASSLGGGYQPQHF.

This chain's CDR3 is CASSPGQGNQPQHF. The CDR3 nucleotides read TGTGCCAGCAGTCCGGGACAGGGCAATCAGCCCCAGCATTTT. V usage is TRBV28 and J usage is TRBJ1-5; 8 positions agree with TRBD1. Per the germline V gene, CDR1 is MDHEN and CDR2 is SYDVKM. Germline trimming cut 5 bases from V and 2 bases from J; bases unmatched to any gene: 2. This CDR3 has 14 amino acids.

The chain combines TRBV29-1 with TRBJ2-1; 7 nucleotides line up with TRBD2. The germline CDR1 and CDR2 sequences are SQVTM and ANQGSEA. This CDR3 is built from 13 residues. V lost 5 bases and J lost 3; bases outside the gene matches: 4. The CDR3 region has the DNA TGCAGCGTTCCCGGGAGGTTCTACAATGAGCAGTTCTTC. As protein: CSVPGRFYNEQFF.

The V and J genes are TRBV28 and TRBJ2-3; 8 nucleotides agree with TRBD2. The J segment lost 3 bases and the V segment lost 4 bases, leaving 9 bases of the junction unmatched. This CDR3 has 16 amino acids. The V gene's germline CDR1 is MDHEN and CDR2 SYDVKM. The CDR3 loop reads CASSSYGRGKTDTQYF. The CDR3 DNA reads as TGTGCCAGCAGTTCCTACGGGAGGGGGAAAACAGATACGCAGTATTTT. The full variable domain, completed using reference TRBV28 and TRBJ2-3, is DVKVTQSSRYLVKRTGEKVFLECVQDMDHENMFWYRQDPGLGLRLIYFSYDVKMKEKGDIPEGYSVSREKKERFSLILESASTNQTSMYLCASSSYGRGKTDTQYFGPGTRLTVL.

This clone is a singleton in its sample. The chain links TRBV2 to TRBJ2-5; 8 bases match TRBD1. The CDR3 spans 15 residues. V trimming: 10 bases; J trimming: 1 base; junction bases outside the gene matches: 11. Germline V lookup: CDR1 SNHLY, CDR2 FYNNEI. The CDR3 loop reads CATSIQGASQETQYF. Written as DNA, the CDR3 is TGTGCCACATCCATTCAGGGGGCCAGCCAAGAGACCCAGTACTTC.

This clone showed up just a few times. This chain connects TRBV11-3 to TRBJ2-3, with a weak D call TRBD1 (5 bases). Germline V CDR1 and CDR2: SGHNT, YENEEA. V dropped 1 base and J dropped 0 bases, with 8 bases sitting between them. The CDR3 covers 15 residues. This CDR3 reads CASSLGGGSTDTQYF. The CDR3 bases are TGTGCCAGCAGCTTAGGGGGCGGCAGCACAGATACGCAGTATTTT.

The genes are TRBV6-5 and TRBJ2-5, with 10 bases lining up with TRBD2. Germline V gene lookup returns CDR1 MNHEY and CDR2 SVGAGI. V lost 2 bases, J lost 5 bases, and 8 bases stayed unmatched. There are 16 residues in the CDR3. DNA of the CDR3: TGTGCCAGCAGTTACGATCTAGCGGGAGCTTTGGAGACCCAGTACTTC. Its protein is CASSYDLAGALETQYF.

The V call is TRBV6-1, the J call TRBJ2-3; 8 bases map to TRBD1. The V and J ends lost 7 bases and 6 bases, in that order; junction bases with no gene match: 9. The CDR3 covers 14 residues. Germline V gene lookup returns CDR1 MNHNS and CDR2 SASEGT. In DNA, the CDR3 is TGTGCCAGCACCCTAAGACAGGGGTCCGATACGCAGTATTTT. It codes for CASTLRQGSDTQYF.